A selection of T cell receptor beta chains follows, all from one sample in a study of CD8+CD57+ T cells in acquired aplastic anemia. TCRdb re-called the reads with MiXCR, one entry per CDR3 protein. The sample lists roughly 250,000 distinct CDR3 sequences, roughly 82% seen once, with 40% to 55% in the top ten. The sample consisted of sorted CD4+, CD8+, or CD8+CD57+ T cells (not recorded which) from PBMCs. All receptors derive from a human donor with aplastic anemia. CDR3s include the opening cysteine and the closing phenylalanine or tryptophan. D genes are given only for firm matches. The size entry is marked missing in some rows and otherwise reads once, few, many or a size class.

clone_size,d_call,v_call,j_call,cdr3_aa,cdr3_nt
-,-,TRBV12-3/TRBV12-4,TRBJ2-7,CASKGGLTGTNLLSQYF,TGTGCCAGCAAAGGGGGACTCACGGGGACTAATCTCTTATCTCAGTACTTC
-,-,TRBV7-3,TRBJ2-3,CASSFERGGGRDEF,TGTGCCAGCAGCTTTGAAAGAGGCGGCGGTAGGGATGAGTTT
-,-,TRBV7-9,TRBJ2-6,CASSRGSTGGNVLTF,TGTGCCAGCAGCCGGGGGTCGACCGGGGGCAACGTCCTGACTTTC
-,-,TRBV13,TRBJ2-1,CASSLAAWGNEQFF,TGTGCCAGCAGCTTAGCGGCCTGGGGTAATGAGCAGTTCTTC
-,-,TRBV11-3,TRBJ2-1,CASSAGAGDGQDEQFF,TGTGCCAGCAGCGCGGGGGCAGGAGACGGTCAGGATGAGCAGTTCTTC
-,TRBD1,TRBV25-1,TRBJ2-1,CASSDWDRDGETQFF,TGTGCCAGCAGTGACTGGGACAGGGATGGCGAGACCCAGTTCTTC
-,-,TRBV7-2,TRBJ2-3,CASSWGEGPDTQYF,TGTGCCAGCAGCTGGGGGGAAGGTCCAGATACGCAGTATTTT
-,-,TRBV7-9,TRBJ1-6,CAYEVAAYQETPHHF,TGTGCCTACGAGGTAGCGGCGTACCAAGAGACCCCGCACCACTTT
-,TRBD1,TRBV7-9,TRBJ2-5,CAGQGARETQYFAQYF,TGTGCCGGACAGGGGGCTAGGGAGACGCAGTACTTCGCCCAGTACTTC
-,TRBD2,TRBV7-9,TRBJ2-3,CASSPPTGGRAISQYF,TGCGCCAGCAGCCCACCTACTGGCGGGAGGGCCATTTCGCAGTATTTT
-,-,TRBV7-9,TRBJ1-1,CASSLALGAKEKEFF,TGTGCCAGCAGCTTAGCCCTCGGGGCAAAAGAGAAAGAGTTCTTT
-,-,TRBV4-3,TRBJ1-2,CASSQEKDGGAAVLGYTF,TGCGCCAGCAGCCAAGAAAAGGATGGGGGGGCCGCGGTGCTTGGCTACACCTTC
-,-,TRBV20-1,TRBJ2-7,CSAMTGGSLGGYEQYF,TGCAGTGCCATGACTGGGGGTAGTCTAGGGGGCTACGAGCAGTACTTC
-,-,TRBV20-1,TRBJ2-7,CSAGVGGYEQYF,TGCAGTGCAGGAGTAGGAGGGTACGAGCAGTACTTC
few,-,TRBV19,TRBJ1-6,CASLDSPFGPLHF,TGTGCCAGTCTTGACAGTCCCTTTGGGCCCCTCCACTTT
many,TRBD2,TRBV6-2/TRBV6-3,TRBJ2-3,CASSGLADTDTQYF,TGTGCCAGCAGCGGACTAGCGGACACAGATACGCAGTATTTT
-,-,TRBV14,TRBJ2-1,CASSQGVSRGDEQFF,TGTGCCAGCAGCCAAGGGGTTTCACGGGGCGATGAGCAGTTCTTC
few,-,TRBV19,TRBJ1-2,CASSMVDSPYGYTF,TGTGCCAGTAGTATGGTCGACAGTCCCTATGGCTACACCTTC
-,TRBD2,TRBV9,TRBJ2-1,CASSVRTSGVNDEQFF,TGTGCCAGCAGCGTTCGGACTAGCGGCGTAAACGATGAGCAGTTCTTC
once,-,TRBV29-1,TRBJ2-7,CSVDGGGNPYEQYF,TGCAGCGTTGATGGTGGGGGGAATCCCTACGAGCAGTACTTC
-,-,TRBV7-3,TRBJ1-2,CASSLSGGGQDEATF,TGTGCCAGCAGCTTATCAGGCGGAGGGCAAGATGAAGCTACCTTC
-,-,TRBV10-3,TRBJ2-1,CAISVGSRDDEQFF,TGTGCCATCAGTGTGGGTAGCCGGGACGATGAGCAGTTCTTC
-,TRBD1,TRBV7-2,TRBJ1-1,CASSFDLTGNAHSFF,TGTGCCAGCAGCTTTGATCTGACAGGGAACGCCCATTCCTTCTTT
-,TRBD1,TRBV11-2,TRBJ1-2,CASSATGGRQGGYTF,TGTGCCAGCAGCGCGACAGGGGGAAGACAGGGCGGCTACACCTTC
-,TRBD2,TRBV9,TRBJ2-3,CANSLAGGPNTQYF,TGTGCCAACAGCTTAGCGGGAGGGCCCAATACGCAGTATTTT
-,-,TRBV5-8,TRBJ2-7,CASSFGGREQYF,TGTGCCAGCAGCTTTGGGGGGAGGGAGCAGTACTTC
-,-,TRBV7-8,TRBJ2-3,CASSLAEGTNTQYF,TGTGCCAGCAGCTTAGCGGAAGGGACAAATACGCAGTATTTT
-,TRBD2,TRBV11-1,TRBJ2-3,CASSIPPPAGETDTQYF,TGTGCCAGCAGCATCCCTCCTCCAGCGGGAGAGACAGATACGCAGTATTTT
many,-,TRBV19,TRBJ2-7,CASSTPKGTTYEQYF,TGTGCCAGTAGTACACCGAAAGGGACGACCTACGAGCAGTACTTC
few,-,TRBV5-6,TRBJ2-3,CASSLEADPDTQYF,TGTGCCAGCAGCTTGGAGGCGGATCCCGATACGCAGTATTTT
few,-,TRBV7-7,TRBJ2-3,CAVLGGADTQYF,TGTGCCGTTCTTGGGGGTGCGGATACCCAGTATTTC
-,-,TRBV7-3,TRBJ2-5,CASSLRKRWYYNEYF,TGTGCCAGCAGCTTAAGGAAGCGTTGGTACTACAACGAGTACTTC
once,-,TRBV9,TRBJ1-2,CASSEDNSTSKTF,TGCGCCAGCAGCGAAGACAATTCCACTAGCAAAACCTTC
-,TRBD1,TRBV15,TRBJ2-7,CATSRNRQGHARYEQYF,TGTGCCACCAGCAGAAACCGACAGGGCCACGCTCGATACGAGCAGTACTTC
-,TRBD2,TRBV7-9,TRBJ2-1,CASSFKRNGGNDQFF,TGTGCCAGCAGCTTTAAAAGAAACGGGGGGAACGATCAGTTCTTC
once,TRBD1,TRBV11-2,TRBJ2-5,CASSLTGTAKETQYF,TGTGCCAGCAGCCTGACCGGGACAGCAAAAGAGACCCAGTACTTC
-,TRBD2,TRBV7-3,TRBJ2-3,CASCRAGGPDTQCF,TGTGCCAGCTGCAGAGCGGGAGGCCCCGATACGCAGTGTTTT
-,TRBD1,TRBV7-2,TRBJ2-7,CASSKGTGVYEQYF,TGTGCCAGCAGCAAAGGGACAGGGGTCTACGAGCAGTACTTC
-,TRBD2,TRBV7-8,TRBJ2-3,CASSFEAGATYKEF,TGTGCCAGCAGCTTCGAGGCGGGAGCCACCTACAAGGAGTTT
few,-,TRBV11-2,TRBJ1-4,CASSFGQGYEKLFF,TGTGCCAGCAGCTTCGGGCAGGGTTATGAAAAACTGTTTTTT
-,-,TRBV7-2,TRBJ2-6,CASSLSGSYGDNVLTF,TGTGCCAGCAGCTTATCGGGCAGCTACGGGGACAACGTCCTGACTTTC
-,-,TRBV15,TRBJ2-7,CATSRGGLQDTQYF,TGTGCCACCAGCAGAGGGGGCCTGCAAGACACCCAGTACTTC
few,-,TRBV29-1,TRBJ1-1,CSGKTSNTEAFF,TGCAGCGGGAAAACATCGAACACTGAAGCTTTCTTT
-,-,TRBV2,TRBJ2-7,CASSLGGGASTEPYF,TGTGCCAGCAGCTTGGGGGGGGGGGCGTCCACCGAGCCTTACTTT
once,-,TRBV9,TRBJ2-3,CASGYGGNDTQYF,TGTGCCAGCGGGTACGGGGGCAATGATACGCAGTATTTT
-,-,TRBV5-1,TRBJ1-2,CASSDRSMSFDYGYTF,TGCGCCAGCAGCGATCGGAGCATGAGCTTTGACTATGGCTACACCTTC
-,TRBD1,TRBV20-1,TRBJ2-3,CSASTPRTGYATDTQYF,TGCAGTGCTAGTACCCCCCGGACAGGGTATGCGACAGATACGCAGTATTTT
-,-,TRBV7-6,TRBJ2-3,CASSLAPSRNSNQQYF,TGTGCCAGCAGCTTAGCGCCCTCGAGGAATAGCAATCAGCAGTATTTT
few,TRBD2,TRBV7-3,TRBJ2-1,CASSPRASGNNEQFF,TGTGCCAGCAGCCCCCGGGCTAGCGGGAACAATGAGCAGTTCTTC
-,-,TRBV15,TRBJ2-3,CASSKVSITETQYF,TGTGCCAGCAGCAAAGTCAGTATCACAGAGACGCAGTATTTT
-,-,TRBV7-3,TRBJ2-1,CASRDGGIDEQLF,TGTGCCAGCAGAGATGGGGGGATCGATGAGCAGCTCTTC
-,-,TRBV7-9,TRBJ1-5,CASSRTRTQPPHF,TGTGCCAGCAGCCGTACGAGGACTCAGCCCCCCCACTTT
-,-,TRBV15,TRBJ2-7,CATSCRATTYYQYYF,TGCGCCACCAGCTGCCGGGCGACCACCTACTACCAGTACTACTTC
-,TRBD2,TRBV7-7,TRBJ2-1,CASSPGLAGGNEQFF,TGTGCCAGCAGCCCGGGACTAGCGGGAGGAAATGAGCAGTTCTTC
-,TRBD1,TRBV7-2,TRBJ1-2,CASSFWFEGQGDGDTF,TGTGCCAGCAGCTTTTGGTTTGAAGGGCAGGGGGACGGTGACACCTTC